This T cell receptor (beta chain) was identified in a study of CD8 T cells in Susac syndrome. Per the germline V gene, CDR1 is LGHDT and CDR2 is YNNKEL (reference sequence). This CDR3 is 16 amino acids long. V lost 4 bases and J lost 0, with 14 bases in between. It was treatment-naive patients with stable or active relapsing-remitting disease who made up the multiple sclerosis controls. The authors negatively isolated CD8+ and CD4+ T cells and FACS-enriched TEMRA cells. Reverse transcription of roughly 0.5 to 1 ug RNA was performed with random hexamers. A multiplex approach, immunoSEQ multiplex PCR, amplified TCR beta CDR3 across 54 Vbeta and 13 Jbeta. TCRdb re-called the immunoSEQ multiplex PCR reads through MiXCR, storing one row per CDR3 protein. This table has around 130,000 distinct CDR3 sequences, approximately 79% appearing once.

Input material: CD8+ T cells from PBMCs. V gene TRBV3-1 combines with J gene TRBJ2-3, with a weak D call TRBD2 (5 bases). The sequence derives from a human donor with multiple sclerosis. CDR3 in DNA: TGTGCCAGCAGCCCTCCTTACGGGATTAGCACAGATACGCAGTATTTT. Translation: CASSPPYGISTDTQYF.